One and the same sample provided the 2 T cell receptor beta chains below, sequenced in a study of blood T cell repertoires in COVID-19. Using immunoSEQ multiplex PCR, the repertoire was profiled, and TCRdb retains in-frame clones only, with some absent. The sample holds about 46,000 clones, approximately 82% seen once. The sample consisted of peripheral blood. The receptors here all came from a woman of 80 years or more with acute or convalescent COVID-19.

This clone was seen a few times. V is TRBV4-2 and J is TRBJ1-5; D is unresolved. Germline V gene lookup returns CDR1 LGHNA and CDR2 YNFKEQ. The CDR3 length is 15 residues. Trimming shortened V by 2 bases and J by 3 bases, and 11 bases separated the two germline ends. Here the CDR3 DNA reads TGTGCCAGCAGCCAACATTGGCAGAACAATCAGCCCCAGCATTTT. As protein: CASSQHWQNNQPQHF.

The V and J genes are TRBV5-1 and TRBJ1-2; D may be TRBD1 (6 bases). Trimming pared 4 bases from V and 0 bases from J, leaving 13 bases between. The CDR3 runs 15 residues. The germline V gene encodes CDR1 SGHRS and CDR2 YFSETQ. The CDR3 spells CASSPGTPTNYGYTF. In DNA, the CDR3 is TGCGCCAGCAGCCCCGGGACACCTACTAACTATGGCTACACCTTC. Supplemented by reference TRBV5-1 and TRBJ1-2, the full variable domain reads KAGVTQTPRYLIKTRGQQVTLSCSPISGHRSVSWYQQTPGQGLQFLFEYFSETQRNKGNFPGRFSGRQFSNSRSEMNVSTLELGDSALYLCASSPGTPTNYGYTFGSGTRLTVV.